What follows are 29 T cell receptor beta chains derived from one specimen sequenced in a study of blood T cell repertoires in COVID-19. Sequencing was performed with immunoSEQ multiplex PCR; in TCRdb, only in-frame clones are kept and a portion is missing. Of roughly 360,000 clones listed, 83% are singletons. The source material was PBMCs or T cells enriched from blood (not recorded which). Every receptor here comes from a woman in her forties or fifties who had recovered from COVID-19.

The chain has TRBV2 and TRBJ2-1, with TRBD2 identical over 8 bases. The J segment lost 0 bases and the V segment lost 0 bases, leaving 10 bases of the junction unmatched. The CDR3 has 19 amino acids. CDR1 and CDR2 (germline): SNHLY, FYNNEI. The CDR3 region is CASSEATKTGLVSYNEQFF. The CDR3 nucleotides read TGTGCCAGCAGTGAAGCGACGAAAACGGGACTAGTCTCCTACAATGAGCAGTTCTTC.

This chain uses TRBV11-2 with TRBJ2-3; 10 positions agree with TRBD2. This CDR3 is 14 amino acids long. Looked up from germline, CDR1 is SGHAT and CDR2 is FQNNGV. Trimming took 7 bases from V and 5 from J; bases not matched to a gene: 6. CDR3 nucleotide sequence: TGTGCCAGCAAGGAGCGGGGGGGGATAGATACGCAGTATTTT. It encodes CASKERGGIDTQYF. The variable domain in full, with the rest retrieved from reference TRBV11-2 and TRBJ2-3, is EAGVAQSPRYKIIEKRQSVAFWCNPISGHATLYWYQQILGQGPKLLIQFQNNGVVDDSQLPKDRFSAERLKGVDSTLKIQPAKLEDSAVYLCASKERGGIDTQYFGPGTRLTVL.

The chain couples TRBV9 to TRBJ2-3; 9 nucleotides align to TRBD2. This CDR3 region has 17 residues. Germline V lookup: CDR1 SGDLS, CDR2 YYNGEE. After removal of 4 bases from V and 4 bases from J, the junction contained 13 bases not matched to a gene. The CDR3 sequence is CASSPPLAGTAPDTQYF. In DNA form, the CDR3 reads TGTGCCAGCAGCCCACCCCTAGCGGGGACTGCGCCAGATACGCAGTATTTT.

This clone was detected only a few times. The V call is TRBV15, the J call TRBJ2-3, with 15 bases matching TRBD2. The CDR3 consists of 18 residues. The V and J ends lost 5 bases and 0 bases, in that order; junction bases with no gene match: 6. The V gene's germline CDR1 is LNHNV and CDR2 YYDKDF (reference sequence). The chain's CDR3 is CATSGLAGGGLSTDTQYF. CDR3 sequence (DNA): TGTGCCACCAGCGGACTAGCGGGGGGGGGACTTAGCACAGATACGCAGTATTTT. The full variable domain, completed using reference TRBV15 and TRBJ2-3, is DAMVIQNPRYQVTQFGKPVTLSCSQTLNHNVMYWYQQKSSQAPKLLFHYYDKDFNNEADTPDNFQSRRPNTSFCFLDIRSPGLGDTAMYLCATSGLAGGGLSTDTQYFGPGTRLTVL.

In the case of this clone: Compared with germline, one end of the junction differs, possibly owing to a read error. The V call is TRBV12-3 or TRBV12-4, the J call TRBJ2-3; D is uncertain. The CDR3 covers 12 residues. The chain's CDR3 is CASSLSPPEVNF. The CDR3 DNA sequence: TGTGCCAGCAGTCTGAGCCCCCCCGAGGTGAATTTT.

This clone showed up just once. The chain links TRBV11-2 to TRBJ1-1; D unresolved. The germline gives CDR1 SGHAT, CDR2 FQNNGV. The CDR3 consists of 13 residues. V gave up 4 bases and J gave up 0 bases, with 6 bases separating them. CDR3 bases: TGTGCCAGCAGCTCATACATGAACACTGAAGCTTTCTTT. Encoded protein: CASSSYMNTEAFF. The variable domain in full, with the rest retrieved from reference TRBV11-2 and TRBJ1-1, is EAGVAQSPRYKIIEKRQSVAFWCNPISGHATLYWYQQILGQGPKLLIQFQNNGVVDDSQLPKDRFSAERLKGVDSTLKIQPAKLEDSAVYLCASSSYMNTEAFFGQGTRLTVV.

V is TRBV30 and J is TRBJ1-6, with D unresolved. Trimming cost V 0 bases and J 10 bases, with 16 bases left between them. Looked up from germline, CDR1 is GTSNPN and CDR2 is SVGIG (reference sequence). The CDR3 covers 15 residues. CDR3 in amino acids: CAWSVRAGNDSPLHF. CDR3 sequence (DNA): TGTGCCTGGAGTGTACGAGCGGGGAACGACTCACCCCTCCACTTT.

J is TRBJ2-1 and V is TRBV3-1 (or the pseudogene TRBV3-2); 10 bases are shared with TRBD2. V lost 0 bases, J lost 13 bases, and 9 bases stayed unmatched. This CDR3 contains 15 residues. Germline assignment: CDR1 LGHDT and CDR2 YNNKEL (reference sequence). The CDR3 is CASSQDPASGRPQFF. DNA for the CDR3: TGTGCCAGCAGCCAAGATCCCGCTAGCGGGAGACCACAGTTCTTC.

The chain is built from TRBV4-3 and TRBJ2-1; 7 nucleotides line up with TRBD1. Looked up from germline, CDR1 is LGHNA and CDR2 is YSLEER. CDR3 size: 16 residues. The trim removed 0 bases at V and 3 bases at J, leaving 5 bases unmatched. The DNA of the CDR3 is TGCGCCAGCAGCCAAGATCTGGGACAGCACTACAATGAGCAGTTCTTC. This translates into CASSQDLGQHYNEQFF.

The chain employs TRBV29-1 and TRBJ2-3; no definite D call. V gave up 4 bases and J gave up 4 bases, with 3 bases separating them. This CDR3 has 10 amino acids. Germline assignment: CDR1 SQVTM and CDR2 ANQGSEA. CDR3 residues: CSVGPDTQYF. As DNA, the CDR3 is TGCAGCGTTGGGCCAGATACGCAGTATTTT.

The rearrangement links TRBV27 to TRBJ2-3, with 12 positions matching TRBD2. CDR1 is MNHEY and CDR2 is SMNVEV in the germline V gene (reference sequence). CDR3 length: 15 amino acids. Trimming took 5 bases from V and 2 from J; bases not matched to a gene: 2. CDR3 protein: CASSLAGGNTDTQYF. CDR3 in DNA: TGTGCCAGCAGTCTAGCGGGAGGGAACACAGATACGCAGTATTTT.

The chain couples TRBV19 to TRBJ2-5, with D tentatively TRBD2 (6 bases). V was trimmed by 3 bases and J by 3 bases, leaving 17 bases between them. The germline V gene encodes CDR1 LNHDA and CDR2 SQIVND (reference sequence). The CDR3 runs to 16 residues. CDR3 sequence: CASSIRRVRREETQYF. DNA of the CDR3: TGTGCCAGTAGTATCAGGAGGGTGCGGCGGGAAGAGACCCAGTACTTC.

The chain employs TRBV5-3 and TRBJ2-1, with 11 nucleotides matching TRBD2. TRBV5-3 is classed as an ORF, of uncertain function. This CDR3 contains 15 residues. The V and J ends lost 3 bases and 8 bases, in that order; junction bases with no gene match: 7. CDR3: CARSSGLAGRDEQFF. The CDR3 bases are TGTGCCAGAAGCTCAGGACTAGCGGGTCGGGATGAGCAGTTCTTC.

The CDR3 bases are TGTGCCAGTAGTATAGGACAAACCGGGGCCAACGTCCTGACTTTC. Protein product: CASSIGQTGANVLTF. The rearrangement uses TRBV19 and TRBJ2-6; no clear D. With 1 base removed from V and 4 bases from J, the gap between germline ends came to 8 bases. This CDR3 contains 15 residues. Germline lookup yields CDR1 LNHDA and CDR2 SQIVND (reference sequence).

The chain uses TRBV3-1 (or the pseudogene TRBV3-2) and TRBJ2-1, with D unresolved. Deletions cut 2 bases from V and 7 bases from J, with 18 bases between. CDR1 and CDR2 from the germline V gene are LGHDT and YNNKEL (reference sequence). This CDR3 contains 16 residues. Written as DNA, the CDR3 is TGTGCCAGCAGCCAAAACGGAGTAGTCCTAAATAATGAGCAGTTCTTC. Protein product: CASSQNGVVLNNEQFF.

Here the CDR3 DNA reads TGTGCCAGCAGTTACGAGGCAGGACACATGAACACTGAAGCTTTCTTT. Its protein is CASSYEAGHMNTEAFF. The rearrangement joins TRBV6-2 or TRBV6-3 to TRBJ1-1; possible D gene TRBD1, 5 bases. The CDR3 is 16 amino acids. Germline CDR1 MNHEY, CDR2 SVGEGT. Deletions cut 2 bases from V and 0 bases from J, with 13 bases between.

The chain has TRBV5-6 and TRBJ2-1; 10 bases fit TRBD2. Germline loops: CDR1 SGHDT, CDR2 YYEEEE. V gave up 1 base and J gave up 8 bases; unmatched junction bases: 12. The CDR3 loop spans 17 amino acids. For the CDR3, the DNA is TGTGCCAGCAGCTTGCTTCTAACGGCTAGCGGGAGTTATGAGCAGTTCTTC. Translated: CASSLLLTASGSYEQFF.

On this clone itself: The final CDR3 position lacks the conserved phenylalanine or tryptophan, pointing to a likely read error. It is unclear where the CDR3 begins or ends on the DNA, so no DNA is shown, and the CDR3 is as TCRdb lists it. The rearrangement uses TRBV21-1 and TRBJ1-2. TRBV21-1 is designated a pseudogene. The CDR3 has 10 amino acids, counting both end residues. This CDR3 is CASTTPRILR.

The rearrangement uses TRBV10-3 and TRBJ1-1; 10 bases are shared with TRBD1. The V gene end was trimmed by 8 bases and the J gene end by 1 base; junction bases not matched to a gene: 7. The germline V gene has CDR1 ENHRY and CDR2 SYGVKD. The CDR3 is 15 residues long. CDR3 coding DNA: TGTGCCATCCAACCGGGACAGGGGCCGAACACTGAAGCTTTCTTT. This translates into CAIQPGQGPNTEAFF.

This chain uses TRBV7-9 with TRBJ2-1; 7 bases fit TRBD2. The length of the CDR3 is 15 residues. J was trimmed by 5 bases and V by 5 bases; bases with no gene match: 9. Germline V gene lookup returns CDR1 SEHNR and CDR2 FQNEAQ (reference sequence). The CDR3 loop reads CASSQPGLGNNEQFF. The DNA of the CDR3 is TGTGCCAGCAGCCAACCCGGACTAGGTAACAATGAGCAGTTCTTC.

V usage is TRBV10-3 and J usage is TRBJ2-6, with a tentative D call TRBD1 (5 bases). V lost 6 bases and J lost 0, with 18 bases in between. Per germline, CDR1 ENHRY and CDR2 SYGVKD. The CDR3 is made up of 18 amino acids. The CDR3 nucleotides read TGTGCCATCAGCCCCGGCAGGGTAACTTACTCTGGGGCCAACGTCCTGACTTTC. Translation: CAISPGRVTYSGANVLTF.

This sequence joins TRBV10-3 and TRBJ2-7; 9 bases line up with TRBD1. The trim removed 9 bases at V and 7 bases at J, leaving 13 bases unmatched. CDR1 ENHRY and CDR2 SYGVKD come from the germline V gene. The CDR3 consists of 14 residues. The CDR3 sequence: CAIAPGTGMFEQYF. The CDR3 DNA reads as TGTGCCATTGCCCCCGGGACAGGGATGTTTGAGCAGTACTTC.

This chain joins TRBV5-1 and TRBJ2-5, with D possibly being TRBD2 (8 bases). V was pared by 4 bases and J by 3 bases, with 16 bases between. Germline CDR1 and CDR2: SGHRS and YFSETQ. This CDR3 has 15 amino acids. The CDR3 region is CASSPGGDSKETQYF. CDR3 sequence (DNA): TGCGCCAGCAGCCCGGGAGGGGACAGCAAAGAGACCCAGTACTTC.

The CDR3 nucleotides are TGTGCCAGCTCACCACCGTCAGGGACAAAATATCAGCCCCAGCATTTT. Its translation: CASSPPSGTKYQPQHF. The gene calls are TRBV18 and TRBJ1-5, with a weak D call TRBD1 (6 bases). The germline V and J ends were trimmed by 0 bases and 5 bases, with 14 bases remaining between them. This CDR3 has 16 residues. Germline CDR1 and CDR2: KGHSH and LQKENI.

V usage is TRBV5-5 and J usage is TRBJ1-1, with 7 bases matching TRBD1. V trimming: 2 bases; J trimming: 5 bases; junction bases outside the gene matches: 12. The CDR3 covers 16 residues. The germline CDR1 and CDR2 sequences are SGHKS and YYEKEE (reference sequence). The CDR3 spells CASSFARTGLVTEAFF. CDR3 nucleotide sequence: TGTGCCAGCAGCTTCGCGAGGACAGGCCTGGTGACTGAAGCTTTCTTT.

The CDR3 here is CASSSTWDNSYEQYF. CDR3 in DNA: TGTGCCAGCAGTTCAACATGGGACAACTCCTACGAGCAGTACTTC. This rearrangement joins TRBV6-5 to TRBJ2-7, with a tentative D call TRBD1 (6 bases). The V gene lost 4 bases and the J gene lost 0 bases, with 13 bases spanning the gap. This CDR3 comprises 15 residues. Germline CDR1 MNHEY, CDR2 SVGAGI.

The chain combines TRBV6-1 with TRBJ1-5; D gene uncertain. This CDR3 has 21 residues. V gave up 0 bases and J gave up 2 bases, with 26 bases separating them. Germline-derived CDR1 and CDR2 are MNHNS and SASEGT. The CDR3 reads CASSEALRVTKVGLGNQPQHF. The CDR3 DNA is TGTGCCAGCAGTGAAGCGCTTCGGGTTACCAAGGTTGGGTTGGGCAATCAGCCCCAGCATTTT.

This clone occurred a few times. CDR3 DNA sequence: TGTGCCAGCAGTTTATCAGGGGAGGGTGAAGCTTTCTTT. Translation gives CASSLSGEGEAFF. The J gene is TRBJ1-1, the V gene TRBV12-3 or TRBV12-4; possibly TRBD1 for D (6 bases). Between the trimmed V and J ends, which lost 2 bases and 7 bases, there was a span of 11 bases. This CDR3 region has 13 residues.

Written as DNA, the CDR3 is TGTGCCAGCTCCGGGCAGGGCCGACAGCCCCAGCATTTT. Its translation is CASSGQGRQPQHF. This chain connects TRBV7-9 to TRBJ1-5, with D perhaps TRBD1 (5 bases). Germline-derived CDR1 and CDR2 are SEHNR and FQNEAQ (reference sequence). The CDR3 has 13 residues. V was clipped by 8 bases and J by 7 bases, with 15 bases between them.